These 4 T cell receptor beta chains were sequenced from one sample in a study of blood T cell repertoires in COVID-19. Sequencing used immunoSEQ multiplex PCR; TCRdb keeps in-frame clones, though not all of them. The sample lists 120,000 or so clones; less than 85% were seen once. Material for sequencing was peripheral blood. These receptors all stem from a man aged 50-59 years with acute or convalescent COVID-19.

The V and J genes are TRBV9 and TRBJ1-1; 10 positions agree with TRBD1. Germline V gene lookup returns CDR1 SGDLS and CDR2 YYNGEE. V was pared by 3 bases and J by 3 bases, with 8 bases of the junction left unmatched. This CDR3 spans 16 amino acids. CDR3 DNA: TGTGCCAGCAGCGCTCCCGGGACAGGGGATGACACTGAAGCTTTCTTT. Translating gives CASSAPGTGDDTEAFF. Combining the CDR3 with reference TRBV9 and TRBJ1-1 gives the whole variable domain DSGVTQTPKHLITATGQRVTLRCSPRSGDLSVYWYQQSLDQGLQFLIQYYNGEERAKGNILERFSAQQFPDLHSELNLSSLELGDSALYFCASSAPGTGDDTEAFFGQGTRLTVV.

The chain has TRBV2 and TRBJ2-7; TRBD1 might be the D (6 bases). Germline assignment: CDR1 SNHLY and CDR2 FYNNEI. Deletions cut 6 bases from V and 3 bases from J, with 18 bases between. CDR3 length: 15 amino acids. CDR3 sequence (DNA): TGTGCCAGCAGGGCGAGACAGGAATTATACTACGAGCAGTACTTC. Encoded protein: CASRARQELYYEQYF.

The V gene is TRBV2, the J gene TRBJ2-1; TRBD2 agrees at 11 bases. Trimming removed 6 bases from V and 8 bases from J; junction bases left unmatched: 6. The CDR3 length is 14 residues. CDR1 and CDR2 (germline): SNHLY, FYNNEI. CDR3 sequence (DNA): TGTGCCAGCAGGGCGACTAGCGGGGTCCATGAGCAGTTCTTC. Translating gives CASRATSGVHEQFF.

This sequence joins TRBV7-9 and TRBJ2-1; TRBD2 matches at 15 bases. Germline V gene data show CDR1 as SEHNR and CDR2 as FQNEAQ (reference sequence). The CDR3 is 15 residues long. The ends lost 4 bases at V and 10 bases at J; junction bases unmatched: 5. This chain's CDR3 is CASSWTSGRAGEQFF. The CDR3 bases are TGTGCCAGCAGCTGGACTAGCGGGAGGGCCGGAGAGCAGTTCTTC.